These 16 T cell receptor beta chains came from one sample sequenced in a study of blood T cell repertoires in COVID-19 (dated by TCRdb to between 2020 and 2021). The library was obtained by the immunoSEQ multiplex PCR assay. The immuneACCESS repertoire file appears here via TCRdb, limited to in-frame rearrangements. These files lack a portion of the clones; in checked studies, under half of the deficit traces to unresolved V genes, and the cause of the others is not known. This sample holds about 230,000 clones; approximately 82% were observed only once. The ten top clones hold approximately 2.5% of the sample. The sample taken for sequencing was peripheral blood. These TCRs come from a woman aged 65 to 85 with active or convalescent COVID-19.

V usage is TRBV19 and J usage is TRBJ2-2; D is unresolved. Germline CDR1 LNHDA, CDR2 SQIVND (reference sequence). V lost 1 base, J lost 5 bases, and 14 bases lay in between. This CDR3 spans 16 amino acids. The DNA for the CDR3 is TGTGCCAGTAGTATAGTATATGGCAGTTATACCGGGGAGCTGTTTTTT. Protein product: CASSIVYGSYTGELFF.

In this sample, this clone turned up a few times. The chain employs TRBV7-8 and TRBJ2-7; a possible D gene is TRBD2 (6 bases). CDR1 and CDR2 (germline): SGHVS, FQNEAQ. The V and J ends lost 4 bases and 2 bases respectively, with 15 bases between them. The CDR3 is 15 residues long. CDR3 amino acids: CASSSAAGLPYEQYF. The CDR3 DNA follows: TGTGCCAGCAGCTCCGCGGCGGGGTTACCCTACGAGCAGTACTTC.

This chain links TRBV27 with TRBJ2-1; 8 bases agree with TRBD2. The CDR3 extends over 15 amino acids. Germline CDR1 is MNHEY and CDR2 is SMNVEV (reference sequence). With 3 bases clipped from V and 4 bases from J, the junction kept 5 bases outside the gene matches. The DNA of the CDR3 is TGTGCCAGCAGTTTTTCCCTAGCGGGTTACAATGAGCAGTTCTTC. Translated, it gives CASSFSLAGYNEQFF.

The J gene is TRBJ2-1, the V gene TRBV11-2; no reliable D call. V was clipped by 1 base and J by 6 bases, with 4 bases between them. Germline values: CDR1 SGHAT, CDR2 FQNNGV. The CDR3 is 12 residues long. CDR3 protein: CASSLARNEQFF. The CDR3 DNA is TGTGCCAGCAGCTTAGCTCGCAATGAGCAGTTCTTC.

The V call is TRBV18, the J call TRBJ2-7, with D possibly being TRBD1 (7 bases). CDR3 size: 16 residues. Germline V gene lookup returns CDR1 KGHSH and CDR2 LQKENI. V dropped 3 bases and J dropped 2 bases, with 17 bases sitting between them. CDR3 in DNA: TGTGCCAGCTCACCCCGCCAGGGGGGTAGGACCTACGAGCAGTACTTC. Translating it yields CASSPRQGGRTYEQYF. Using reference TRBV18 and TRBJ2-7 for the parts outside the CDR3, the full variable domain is NAGVMQNPRHLVRRRGQEARLRCSPMKGHSHVYWYRQLPEEGLKFMVYLQKENIIDESGMPKERFSAEFPKEGPSILRIQQVVRGDSAAYFCASSPRQGGRTYEQYFGPGTRLTVT.

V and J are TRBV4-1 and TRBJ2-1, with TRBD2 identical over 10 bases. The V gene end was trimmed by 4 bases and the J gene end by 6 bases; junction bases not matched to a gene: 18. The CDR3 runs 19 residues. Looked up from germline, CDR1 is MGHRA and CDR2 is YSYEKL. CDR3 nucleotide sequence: TGCGCCAGCAGCCCCGGCCCATCTAGCGGGGGTGCGCCGCTCAATGAGCAGTTCTTC. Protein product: CASSPGPSSGGAPLNEQFF.

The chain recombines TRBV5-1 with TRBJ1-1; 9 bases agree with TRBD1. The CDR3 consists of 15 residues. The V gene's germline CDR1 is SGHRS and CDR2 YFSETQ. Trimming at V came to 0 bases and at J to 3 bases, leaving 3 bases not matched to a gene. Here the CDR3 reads CASSLDGQGYTEAFF. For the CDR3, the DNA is TGCGCCAGCAGCTTGGACGGACAGGGGTACACTGAAGCTTTCTTT.

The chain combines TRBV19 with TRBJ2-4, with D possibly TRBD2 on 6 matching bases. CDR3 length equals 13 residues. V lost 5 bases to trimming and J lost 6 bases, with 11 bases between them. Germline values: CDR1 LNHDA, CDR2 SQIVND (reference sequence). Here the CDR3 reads CASSAGLRNIQYF. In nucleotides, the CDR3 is TGTGCCAGTAGTGCCGGACTAAGAAACATTCAGTACTTC.

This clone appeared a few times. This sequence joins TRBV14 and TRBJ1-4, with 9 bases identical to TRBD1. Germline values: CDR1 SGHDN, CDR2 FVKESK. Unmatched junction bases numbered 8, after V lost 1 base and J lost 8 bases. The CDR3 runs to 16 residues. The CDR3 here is CASSQGGWTGEEKLFF. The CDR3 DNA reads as TGTGCCAGCAGCCAAGGGGGTTGGACAGGGGAAGAAAAACTGTTTTTT.

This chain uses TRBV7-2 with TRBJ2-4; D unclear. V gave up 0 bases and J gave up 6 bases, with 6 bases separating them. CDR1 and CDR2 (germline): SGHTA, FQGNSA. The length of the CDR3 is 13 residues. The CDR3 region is CASSLASGNIQYF. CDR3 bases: TGTGCCAGCAGCTTAGCGAGTGGAAACATTCAGTACTTC.

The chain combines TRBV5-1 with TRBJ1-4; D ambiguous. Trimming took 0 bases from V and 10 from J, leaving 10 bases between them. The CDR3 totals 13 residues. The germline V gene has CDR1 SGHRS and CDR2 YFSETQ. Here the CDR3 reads CASSLEAAGKLFF. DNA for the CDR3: TGCGCCAGCAGCTTGGAGGCCGCGGGAAAACTGTTTTTT.

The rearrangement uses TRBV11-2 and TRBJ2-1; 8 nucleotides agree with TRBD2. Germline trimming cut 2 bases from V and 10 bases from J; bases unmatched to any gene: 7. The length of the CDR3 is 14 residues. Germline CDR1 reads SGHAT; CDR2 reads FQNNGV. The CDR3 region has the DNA TGTGCCAGCAGCTTATATCGGGAGGGCCGCGAGCAGTTCTTC. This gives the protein CASSLYREGREQFF.

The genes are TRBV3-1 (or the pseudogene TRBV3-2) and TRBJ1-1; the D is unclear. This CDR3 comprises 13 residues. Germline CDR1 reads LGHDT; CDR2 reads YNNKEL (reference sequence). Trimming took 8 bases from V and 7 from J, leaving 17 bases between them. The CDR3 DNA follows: TGTGCCAGCTTGGGGAGGGAAAAGGGTGAAGCTTTCTTT. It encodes CASLGREKGEAFF.

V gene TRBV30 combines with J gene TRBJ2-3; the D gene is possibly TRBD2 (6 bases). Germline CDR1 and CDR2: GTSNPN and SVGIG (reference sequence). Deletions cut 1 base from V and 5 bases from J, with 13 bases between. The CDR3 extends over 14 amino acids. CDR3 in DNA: TGTGCCTGGAGTGAGGGGTGGGGAGGAGATACGCAGTATTTT. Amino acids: CAWSEGWGGDTQYF. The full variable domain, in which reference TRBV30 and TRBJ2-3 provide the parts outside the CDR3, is SQTIHQWPATLVQPVGSPLSLECTVEGTSNPNLYWYRQAAGRGLQLLFYSVGIGQISSEVPQNLSASRPQDRQFILSSKKLLLSDSGFYLCAWSEGWGGDTQYFGPGTRLTVL.

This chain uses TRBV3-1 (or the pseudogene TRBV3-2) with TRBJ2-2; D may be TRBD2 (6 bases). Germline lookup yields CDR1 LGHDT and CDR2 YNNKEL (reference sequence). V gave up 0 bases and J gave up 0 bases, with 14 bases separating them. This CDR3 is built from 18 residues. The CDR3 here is CASSQDQGGIANTGELFF. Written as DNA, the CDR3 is TGTGCCAGCAGCCAAGATCAGGGCGGGATCGCGAACACCGGGGAGCTGTTTTTT.

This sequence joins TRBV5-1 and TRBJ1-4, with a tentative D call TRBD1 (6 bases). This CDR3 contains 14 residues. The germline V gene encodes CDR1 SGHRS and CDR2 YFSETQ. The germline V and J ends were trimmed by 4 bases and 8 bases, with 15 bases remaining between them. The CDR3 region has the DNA TGCGCCAGCAGCCCTGACACAGGGATAGAAAAACTGTTTTTT. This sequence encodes CASSPDTGIEKLFF. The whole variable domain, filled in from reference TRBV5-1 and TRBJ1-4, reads KAGVTQTPRYLIKTRGQQVTLSCSPISGHRSVSWYQQTPGQGLQFLFEYFSETQRNKGNFPGRFSGRQFSNSRSEMNVSTLELGDSALYLCASSPDTGIEKLFFGSGTQLSVL.